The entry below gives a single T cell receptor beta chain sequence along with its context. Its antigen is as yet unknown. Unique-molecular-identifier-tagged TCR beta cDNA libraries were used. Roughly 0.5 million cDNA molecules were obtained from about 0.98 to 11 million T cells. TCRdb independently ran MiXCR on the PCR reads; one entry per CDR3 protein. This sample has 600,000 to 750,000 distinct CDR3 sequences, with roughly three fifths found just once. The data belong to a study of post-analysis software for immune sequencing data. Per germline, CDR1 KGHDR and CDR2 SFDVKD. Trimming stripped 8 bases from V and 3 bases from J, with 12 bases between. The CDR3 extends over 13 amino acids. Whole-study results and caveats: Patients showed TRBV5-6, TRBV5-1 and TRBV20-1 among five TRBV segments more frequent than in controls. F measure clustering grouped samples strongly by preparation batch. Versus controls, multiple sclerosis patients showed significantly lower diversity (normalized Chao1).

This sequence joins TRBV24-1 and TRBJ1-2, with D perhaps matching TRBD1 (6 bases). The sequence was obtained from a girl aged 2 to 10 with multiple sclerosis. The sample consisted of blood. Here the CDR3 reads CATNDAGDYGYTF. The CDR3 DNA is TGTGCCACCAACGATGCAGGGGACTATGGCTACACCTTC.